The clone carrying this TCR beta chain was seen at least ten times. Antigen specificity is unknown. The record originates from a study of response to subunit inactivated influenza vaccine. The study, taken as a whole, reports: Each seasonal influenza vaccination recruits few new T cells, the authors suggested.

The CDR3 runs to 15 residues. The V end was cut by 3 bases, the J end by 2 bases, with 13 bases between. One entry per CDR3 protein results from TCRdb running MiXCR on the RT-PCR reads. The table lists some 500,000 distinct CDR3 sequences, approximately 12% of them singletons. This TCR came from a man aged 50 to 59 who received an inactivated influenza vaccine. Sequencing was performed on PBMCs from blood, taken around seven weeks after vaccination. V and J are TRBV12-3 or TRBV12-4 and TRBJ2-5; TRBD2 is a possible D gene (6 bases). The CDR3 protein is CASSLGGATQETQYF. The CDR3 bases are TGTGCCAGCAGTTTGGGCGGGGCCACACAAGAGACCCAGTACTTC.